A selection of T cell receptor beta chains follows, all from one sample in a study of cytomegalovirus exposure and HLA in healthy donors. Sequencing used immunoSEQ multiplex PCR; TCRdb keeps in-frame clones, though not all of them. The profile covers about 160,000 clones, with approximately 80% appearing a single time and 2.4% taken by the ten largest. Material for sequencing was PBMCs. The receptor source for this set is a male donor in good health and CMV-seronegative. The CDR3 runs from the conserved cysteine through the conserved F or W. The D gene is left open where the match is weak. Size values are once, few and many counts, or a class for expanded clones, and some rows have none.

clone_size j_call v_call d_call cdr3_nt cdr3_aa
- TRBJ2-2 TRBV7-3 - TGTGCCAGCAGCTTAAATCAGGGGATAGACACCGGGGAGCTGTTTTTT CASSLNQGIDTGELFF
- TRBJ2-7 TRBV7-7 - TGTGCTAGCAGCTTAACCCAGGGATACGAGCAGTACTTC CASSLTQGYEQYF
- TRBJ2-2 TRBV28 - TGTGCCAGCAGCCCCTCCGGACTCTACACCGGGGAGCTGTTTTTT CASSPSGLYTGELFF
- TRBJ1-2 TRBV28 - TGTGCCAGCAGTCCAGGTCCTCGACCCCTCACTAACTATGGCTACACCTTC CASSPGPRPLTNYGYTF
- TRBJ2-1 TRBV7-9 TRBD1 TGTGCCAGCAGCTCTGTGGGACAGGGCCTCTACAATGAGCAGTTCTTC CASSSVGQGLYNEQFF
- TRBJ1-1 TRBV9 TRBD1 TGTGCCAGCAGCGGAGGGACAGTCACTGAAGCTTTCTTT CASSGGTVTEAFF
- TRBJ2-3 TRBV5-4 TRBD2 TGTGCCAGCAGCAGGAGCGGGGGGGCGACAGATACGCAGTATTTT CASSRSGGATDTQYF
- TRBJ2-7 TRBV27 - TGTGCCAGCAGTTATAGGACAGAGGGTACCTACGAGCAGTACTTC CASSYRTEGTYEQYF
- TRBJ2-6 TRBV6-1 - TGTGCCAGCAGTGAATCGGGGGCTGGGGCCAACGTCCTGACTTTC CASSESGAGANVLTF
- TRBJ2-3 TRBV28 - TGTGCCAGCAGTTTAAGCGGGAGCACAGATACGCAGTATTTT CASSLSGSTDTQYF
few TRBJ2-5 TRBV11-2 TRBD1 TGTGCCAGCAGCTTTGACAGGGACGAGACCCAGTACTTC CASSFDRDETQYF
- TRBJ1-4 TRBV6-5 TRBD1 TGTGCCAGCAGTTACTCGACAGGGCGTAATGAAAAACTGTTTTTT CASSYSTGRNEKLFF
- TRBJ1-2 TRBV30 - TGTGCCTGGAGCGTTAGTGTACCCAGGGCGCGTGGCTACACCTTC CAWSVSVPRARGYTF
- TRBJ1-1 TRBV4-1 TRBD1 TGCGCCAGCAGCCAAGGACAGGGGAGCACTGAAGCTTTCTTT CASSQGQGSTEAFF
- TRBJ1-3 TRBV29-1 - TGCAGCGTTGGAGAGCCCCGACTTGGGAACACCATATATTTT CSVGEPRLGNTIYF
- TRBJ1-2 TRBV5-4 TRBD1 TGTGCCAGCAGCTCCGAGCAGCTTCGACAGGGTCATGGCTACACCTTC CASSSEQLRQGHGYTF
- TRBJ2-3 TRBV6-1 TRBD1 TGTGCCAGCAGCGGACAGGGTTGGGATACGCAGTATTTT CASSGQGWDTQYF
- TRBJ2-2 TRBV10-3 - TGTGCCATCAGAGCCATCGGGGAGCTGTTTTTT CAIRAIGELFF
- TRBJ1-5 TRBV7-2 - TGTGCCAGCAGCTTAGTCGGGAGGCAGCCCCAGCATTTT CASSLVGRQPQHF
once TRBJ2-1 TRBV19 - TGTGCCAGTAGTATCTCGAGTAGCGACTACAATGAGCAGTTCTTC CASSISSSDYNEQFF
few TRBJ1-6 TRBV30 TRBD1 TGTGCCTGGAGTCCAGGAACCGGGACAGAGAATTCACCCCTCCACTTT CAWSPGTGTENSPLHF
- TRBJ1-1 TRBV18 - TGTGCCAGCTCACCAGCGGGGAAGAACACTGAAGCTTTCTTT CASSPAGKNTEAFF
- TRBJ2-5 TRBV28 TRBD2 TGTGCCAGCAGCACTGGACTAGCGGGAGGAGGGGTACAGGAGACCCAGTACTTC CASSTGLAGGGVQETQYF
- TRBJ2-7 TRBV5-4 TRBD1 TGTGCCAGCAGCCAAAAACAGGGGCTGTACGAGCAGTACTTC CASSQKQGLYEQYF
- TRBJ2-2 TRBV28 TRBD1 TGTGCCAGCAGTAGTCGGGGCAGGGGGCTCACCGGGGAGCTGTTTTTT CASSSRGRGLTGELFF
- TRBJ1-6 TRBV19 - TGTGCCAGTAGTTGGGCCCCTGCGAATTCACCCCTCCACTTT CASSWAPANSPLHF
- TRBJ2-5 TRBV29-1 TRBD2 TGCAGCGTTGTTAAGCGGGAGGGAGTGGAGACCCAGTACTTC CSVVKREGVETQYF
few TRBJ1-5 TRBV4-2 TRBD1 TGTGCCAGCAACCAAGGGTCCGACAGGGATCAGCCCCAGCATTTT CASNQGSDRDQPQHF
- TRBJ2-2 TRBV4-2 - TGTGCCAGCAGCCAAGATCGGCGACTAGAGAGCGCCGGGGAGCTGTTTTTT CASSQDRRLESAGELFF
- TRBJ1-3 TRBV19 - TGTGCCAGTAGTCCTGGCAGGGCCTCTGGAAACACCATATATTTT CASSPGRASGNTIYF
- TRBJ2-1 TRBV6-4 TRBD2 TGTGCCAGCAGTGACGGGACTAGCGGAAACAATGAGCAGTTCTTC CASSDGTSGNNEQFF
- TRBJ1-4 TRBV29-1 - TGCAGCGTTATGTGGGACACCACGAATGAAAAACTGTTTTTT CSVMWDTTNEKLFF
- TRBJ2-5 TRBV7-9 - TGTGCCCTGGGAGGTCCAGAGACCCAGTACTTC CALGGPETQYF
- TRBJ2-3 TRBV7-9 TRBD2 TGTGCCAGCAGCCCCTGGACTAGCGGGAGGGCAGATACGCAGTATTTT CASSPWTSGRADTQYF
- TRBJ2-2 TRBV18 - TGTGCCAGCTCACCAAGGCTCAGCGCGAACACCGGGGAGCTGTTTTTT CASSPRLSANTGELFF
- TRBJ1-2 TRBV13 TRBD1 TGTGCCAGCAGCTTAGGGGGACAGGGGGCGAATGGCTACACCTTC CASSLGGQGANGYTF
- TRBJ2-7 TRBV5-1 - TGCGCCAGCAGCTTAAACGGCGGCGAGCAGTACTTC CASSLNGGEQYF
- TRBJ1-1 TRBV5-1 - TGCGCCAGCAGCCTACTAATGAGTGACACTGAAGCTTTCTTT CASSLLMSDTEAFF
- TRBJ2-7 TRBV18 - TGTGCCAGCTCACCAAAAACCGGGACTTTCTCCTACGAGCAGTACTTC CASSPKTGTFSYEQYF
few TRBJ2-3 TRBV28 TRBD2 TGTGCCAGCAGTTTCTGGGAGGGTGGCACAGATACGCAGTATTTT CASSFWEGGTDTQYF
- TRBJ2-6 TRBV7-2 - TGTGCCAGCAGCTTATTTCGCGGACTGAACCCTTCTGGGGCCAACGTCCTGACTTTC CASSLFRGLNPSGANVLTF
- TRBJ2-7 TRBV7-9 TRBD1 TGTGCCAGCAGTTACAGGACAGGGTACGACGAGCAGTACTTC CASSYRTGYDEQYF
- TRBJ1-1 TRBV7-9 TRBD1 TGTGCCAGCAGATCGGGACAGGGTAACACTGAAGCTTTCTTT CASRSGQGNTEAFF
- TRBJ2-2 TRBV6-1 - TGTGCCAGCTTTGGACAGTCGTCAGGGGAGCTGTTTTTT CASFGQSSGELFF
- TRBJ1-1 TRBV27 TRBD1 TGTGCCAGCAGTTTAATAAGTTGGGACAGGAAACAGAACACTGAAGCTTTCTTT CASSLISWDRKQNTEAFF